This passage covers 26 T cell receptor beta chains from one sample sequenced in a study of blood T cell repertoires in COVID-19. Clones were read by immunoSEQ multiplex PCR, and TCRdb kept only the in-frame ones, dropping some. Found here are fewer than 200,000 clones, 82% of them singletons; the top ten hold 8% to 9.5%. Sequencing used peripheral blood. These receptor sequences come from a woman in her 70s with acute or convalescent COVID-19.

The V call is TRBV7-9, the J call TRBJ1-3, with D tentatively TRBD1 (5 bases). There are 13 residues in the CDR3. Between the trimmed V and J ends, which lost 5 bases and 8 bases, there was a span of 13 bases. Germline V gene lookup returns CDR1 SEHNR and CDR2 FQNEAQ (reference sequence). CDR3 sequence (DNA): TGTGCCAGCAGCCCGGGGGGAGACCACACCATATATTTT. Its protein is CASSPGGDHTIYF.

CDR3 sequence (DNA): TGTGCCAGCAGCTTTTACGGGGGTGAAGCTTTCTTT. Amino acids: CASSFYGGEAFF. The chain carries TRBV7-9 and TRBJ1-1; D possibly corresponds to TRBD1 (5 bases). CDR3 length: 12 amino acids. Trimming took 3 bases from V and 7 from J, leaving 9 bases between them. The germline V gene has CDR1 SEHNR and CDR2 FQNEAQ (reference sequence).

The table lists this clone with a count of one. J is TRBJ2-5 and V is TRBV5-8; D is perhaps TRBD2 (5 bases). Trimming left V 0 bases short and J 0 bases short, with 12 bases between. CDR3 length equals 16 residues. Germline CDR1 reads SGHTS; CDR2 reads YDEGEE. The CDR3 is CASSLGQRTYQETQYF. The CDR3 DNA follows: TGTGCCAGCAGCTTGGGGCAGCGGACGTACCAAGAGACCCAGTACTTC.

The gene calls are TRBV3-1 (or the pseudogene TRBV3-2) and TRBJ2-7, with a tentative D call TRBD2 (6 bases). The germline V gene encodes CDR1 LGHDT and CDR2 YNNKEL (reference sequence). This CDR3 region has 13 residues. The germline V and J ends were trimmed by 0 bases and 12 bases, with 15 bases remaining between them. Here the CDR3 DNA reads TGTGCCAGCAGCCAAGAGGGATTAGCGGTCCCGTACTTC. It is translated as CASSQEGLAVPYF.

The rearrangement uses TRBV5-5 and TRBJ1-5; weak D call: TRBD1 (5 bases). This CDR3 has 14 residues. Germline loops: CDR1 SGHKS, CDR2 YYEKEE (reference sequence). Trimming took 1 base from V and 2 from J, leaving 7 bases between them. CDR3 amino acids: CASSLSGGNQPQHF. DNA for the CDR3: TGTGCCAGCAGCTTGTCGGGGGGCAATCAGCCCCAGCATTTT. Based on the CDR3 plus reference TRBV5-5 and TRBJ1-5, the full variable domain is DAGVTQSPTHLIKTRGQQVTLRCSPISGHKSVSWYQQVLGQGPQFIFQYYEKEERGRGNFPDRFSARQFPNYSSELNVNALLLGDSALYLCASSLSGGNQPQHFGDGTRLSIL.

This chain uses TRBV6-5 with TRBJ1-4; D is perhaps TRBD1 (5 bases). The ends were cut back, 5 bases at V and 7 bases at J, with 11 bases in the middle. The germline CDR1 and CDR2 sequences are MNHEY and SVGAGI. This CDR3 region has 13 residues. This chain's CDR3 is CASSPDIGEKLFF. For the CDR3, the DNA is TGTGCCAGCAGTCCGGACATAGGTGAAAAACTGTTTTTT.

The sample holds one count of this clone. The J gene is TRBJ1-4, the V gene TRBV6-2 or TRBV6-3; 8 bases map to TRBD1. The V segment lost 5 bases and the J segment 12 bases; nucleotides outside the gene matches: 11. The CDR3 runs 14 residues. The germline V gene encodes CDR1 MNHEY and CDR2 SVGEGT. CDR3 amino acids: CASSTGTGARELFF. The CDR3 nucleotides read TGTGCCAGCAGTACGGGGACAGGCGCCCGCGAACTGTTTTTT.

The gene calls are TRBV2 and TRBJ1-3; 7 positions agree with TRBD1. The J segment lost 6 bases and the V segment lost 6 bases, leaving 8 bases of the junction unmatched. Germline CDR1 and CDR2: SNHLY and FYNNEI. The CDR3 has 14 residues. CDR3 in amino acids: CASRSDRVENTIYF. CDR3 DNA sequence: TGTGCCAGCAGATCAGACAGGGTCGAAAACACCATATATTTT.

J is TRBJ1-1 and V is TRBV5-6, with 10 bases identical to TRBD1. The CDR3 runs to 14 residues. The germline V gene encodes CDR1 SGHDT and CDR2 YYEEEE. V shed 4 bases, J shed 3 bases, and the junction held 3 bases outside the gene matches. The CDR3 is CASSGDRGDTEAFF. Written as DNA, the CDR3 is TGTGCCAGCAGCGGGGACAGGGGTGACACTGAAGCTTTCTTT.

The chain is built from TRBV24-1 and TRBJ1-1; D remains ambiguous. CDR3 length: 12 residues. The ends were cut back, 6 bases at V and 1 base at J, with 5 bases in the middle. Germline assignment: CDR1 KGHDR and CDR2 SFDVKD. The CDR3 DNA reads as TGTGCCACCAGTCGGGGGAACACTGAAGCTTTCTTT. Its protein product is CATSRGNTEAFF.

The CDR3 DNA reads TGTGCCAGCAGCTTGGGGGACAGGGGGGCTTATGGCTACACCTTC. Its translation: CASSLGDRGAYGYTF. This chain joins TRBV5-6 and TRBJ1-2; 11 bases align to TRBD1. The germline gives CDR1 SGHDT, CDR2 YYEEEE. There are 15 residues in the CDR3. The V gene end was trimmed by 0 bases and the J gene end by 5 bases; junction bases not matched to a gene: 3.

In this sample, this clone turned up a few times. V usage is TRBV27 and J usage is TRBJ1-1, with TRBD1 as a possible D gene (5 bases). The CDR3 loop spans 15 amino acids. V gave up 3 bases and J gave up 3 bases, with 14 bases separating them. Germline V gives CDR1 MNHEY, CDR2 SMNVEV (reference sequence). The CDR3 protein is CASSFSRVVDTEAFF. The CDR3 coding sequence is TGTGCCAGCAGTTTTTCCAGGGTGGTGGACACTGAAGCTTTCTTT.

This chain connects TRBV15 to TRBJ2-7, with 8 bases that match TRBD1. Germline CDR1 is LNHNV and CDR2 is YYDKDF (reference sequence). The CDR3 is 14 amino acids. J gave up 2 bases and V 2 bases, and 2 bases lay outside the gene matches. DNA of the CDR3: TGTGCCACCAGCAGACGGGACAGGCCCTACGAGCAGTACTTC. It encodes CATSRRDRPYEQYF.

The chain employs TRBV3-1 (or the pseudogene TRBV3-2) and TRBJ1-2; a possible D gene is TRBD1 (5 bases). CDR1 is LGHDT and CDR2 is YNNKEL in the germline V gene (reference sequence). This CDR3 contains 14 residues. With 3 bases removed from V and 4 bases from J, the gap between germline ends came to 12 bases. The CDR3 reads CASSQTVEGYGYTF. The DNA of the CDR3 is TGTGCCAGCAGCCAGACAGTGGAAGGCTATGGCTACACCTTC.

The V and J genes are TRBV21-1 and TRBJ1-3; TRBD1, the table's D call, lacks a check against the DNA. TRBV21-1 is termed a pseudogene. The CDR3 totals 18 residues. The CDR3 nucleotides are TGTGCCAGCATCCTTAATACCTGGGACAGGGAAGGTGGAAACACCATATATTTT. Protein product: CASILNTWDREGGNTIYF.

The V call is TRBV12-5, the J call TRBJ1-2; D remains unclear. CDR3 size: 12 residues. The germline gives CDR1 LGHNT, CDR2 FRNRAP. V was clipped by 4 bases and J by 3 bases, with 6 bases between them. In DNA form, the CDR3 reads TGTGCTAGTGGTTGGGGAGACTATGGCTACACCTTC. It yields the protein CASGWGDYGYTF.

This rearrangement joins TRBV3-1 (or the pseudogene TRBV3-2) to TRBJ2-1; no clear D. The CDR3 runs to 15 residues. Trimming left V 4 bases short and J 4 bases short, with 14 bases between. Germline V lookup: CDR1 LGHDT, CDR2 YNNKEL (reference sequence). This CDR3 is CASSPSPSMYNEQFF. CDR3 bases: TGTGCCAGCAGCCCAAGCCCCTCCATGTACAATGAGCAGTTCTTC.

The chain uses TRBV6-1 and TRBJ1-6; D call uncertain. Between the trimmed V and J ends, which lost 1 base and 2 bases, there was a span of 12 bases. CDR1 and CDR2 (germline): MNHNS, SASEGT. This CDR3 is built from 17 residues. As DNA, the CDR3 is TGTGCCAGCAGTGAAGGGCCTCCCAACACCTATAATTCACCCCTCCACTTT. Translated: CASSEGPPNTYNSPLHF.

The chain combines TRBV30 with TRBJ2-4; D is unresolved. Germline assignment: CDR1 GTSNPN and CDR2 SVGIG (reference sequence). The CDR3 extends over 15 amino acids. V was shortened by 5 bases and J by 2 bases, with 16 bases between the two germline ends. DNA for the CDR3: TGTGCCTGGTGGTCCCCCACGAGCCCCAAAAACATTCAGTACTTC. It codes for CAWWSPTSPKNIQYF. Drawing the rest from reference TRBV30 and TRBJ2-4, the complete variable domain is SQTIHQWPATLVQPVGSPLSLECTVEGTSNPNLYWYRQAAGRGLQLLFYSVGIGQISSEVPQNLSASRPQDRQFILSSKKLLLSDSGFYLCAWWSPTSPKNIQYFGAGTRLSVL.

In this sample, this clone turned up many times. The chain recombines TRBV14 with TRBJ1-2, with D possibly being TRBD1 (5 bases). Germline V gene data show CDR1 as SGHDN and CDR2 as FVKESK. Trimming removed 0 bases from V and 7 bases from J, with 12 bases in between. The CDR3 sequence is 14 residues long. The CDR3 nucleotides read TGTGCCAGCAGCCAAGAATGGGGGGGGTTTGGCTACACCTTC. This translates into CASSQEWGGFGYTF.

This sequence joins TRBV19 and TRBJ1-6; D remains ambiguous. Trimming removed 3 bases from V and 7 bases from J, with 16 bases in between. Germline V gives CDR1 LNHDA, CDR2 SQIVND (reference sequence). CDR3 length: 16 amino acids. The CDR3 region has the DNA TGTGCCAGTAGTATCAGTCGGGGAGCGGGGAATTCACCCCTCCACTTT. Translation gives CASSISRGAGNSPLHF.

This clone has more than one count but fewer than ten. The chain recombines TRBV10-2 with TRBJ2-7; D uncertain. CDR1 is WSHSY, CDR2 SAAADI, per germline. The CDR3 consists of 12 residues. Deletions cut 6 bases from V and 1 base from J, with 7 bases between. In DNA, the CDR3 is TGCGCCAGCAGCGCACAATCCTACGAGCAGTACTTC. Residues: CASSAQSYEQYF.

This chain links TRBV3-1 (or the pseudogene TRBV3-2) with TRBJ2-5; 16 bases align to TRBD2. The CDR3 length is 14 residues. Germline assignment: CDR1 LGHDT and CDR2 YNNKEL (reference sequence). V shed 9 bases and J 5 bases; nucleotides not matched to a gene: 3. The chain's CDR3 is CASGTSGRGETQYF. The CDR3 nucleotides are TGTGCCAGTGGGACTAGCGGGAGGGGGGAGACCCAGTACTTC.

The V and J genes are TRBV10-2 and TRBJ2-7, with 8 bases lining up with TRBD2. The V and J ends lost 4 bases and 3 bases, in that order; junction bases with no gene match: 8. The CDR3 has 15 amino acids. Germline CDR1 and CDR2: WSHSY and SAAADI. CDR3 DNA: TGCGCCAGCAGTGCAGGCGCGGGAGGCCACTACGAGCAGTACTTC. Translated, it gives CASSAGAGGHYEQYF.

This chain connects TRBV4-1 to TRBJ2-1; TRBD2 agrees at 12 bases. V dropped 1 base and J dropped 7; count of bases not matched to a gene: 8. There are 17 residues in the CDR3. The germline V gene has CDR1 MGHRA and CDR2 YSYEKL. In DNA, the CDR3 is TGCGCCAGCAGCCAAGGAGCCCTAGCGGGGGGGAGGAATGAGCAGTTCTTC. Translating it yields CASSQGALAGGRNEQFF.

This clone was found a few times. DNA of the CDR3: TGCGCCAGCAGCTCTCAGGGTGCCCCTAGCACAGATACGCAGTATTTT. It translates to CASSSQGAPSTDTQYF. The chain joins TRBV5-1 to TRBJ2-3; TRBD1 is a possible D gene (5 bases). The CDR3 sequence is 16 residues long. Germline V lookup: CDR1 SGHRS, CDR2 YFSETQ. Trimming left V 3 bases short and J 0 bases short, with 14 bases between.